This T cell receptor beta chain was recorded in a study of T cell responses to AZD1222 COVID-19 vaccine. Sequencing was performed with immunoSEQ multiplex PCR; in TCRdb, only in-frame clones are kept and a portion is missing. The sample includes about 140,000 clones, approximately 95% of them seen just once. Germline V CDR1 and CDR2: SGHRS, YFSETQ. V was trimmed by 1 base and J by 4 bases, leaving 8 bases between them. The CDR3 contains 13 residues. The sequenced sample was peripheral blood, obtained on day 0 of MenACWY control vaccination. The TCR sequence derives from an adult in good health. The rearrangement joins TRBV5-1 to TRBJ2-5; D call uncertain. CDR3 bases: TGCGCCAGCAGCTTGAACGGTCCAGAGACCCAGTACTTC. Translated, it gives CASSLNGPETQYF.